Listed here are 5 T cell receptor beta chains from one sample, sequenced in a study of blood T cell repertoires in COVID-19. Sequencing was performed with immunoSEQ multiplex PCR; in TCRdb, only in-frame clones are kept and a portion is missing. The table records 21,000 or so clones, 90% of them present only once. The source material was peripheral blood. These receptors were collected from a human donor in a cohort sampled during active COVID-19.

The chain uses TRBV6-2 or TRBV6-3 and TRBJ2-7; a weak D match, TRBD2 (7 bases). Trimming removed 2 bases at V and 6 bases at J, with 17 bases between. There are 15 residues in the CDR3. CDR1 is MNHEY, CDR2 SVGEGT, per germline. The chain's CDR3 is CASSYPGQGGGEQYF. As DNA, the CDR3 is TGTGCCAGCAGTTACCCAGGCCAGGGAGGGGGCGAGCAGTACTTC.

The chain combines TRBV5-1 with TRBJ2-7; 8 bases are a match to TRBD1. CDR3 length equals 13 residues. Trimming took 9 bases from V and 0 from J; bases not matched to a gene: 5. CDR1 SGHRS and CDR2 YFSETQ come from the germline V gene. The CDR3 DNA follows: TGCGCCACAAGGACAGGGAGCTCCTACGAGCAGTACTTC. Amino acids: CATRTGSSYEQYF.

This clone is categorized as medium-sized (0.01 to 0.1%). The genes are TRBV2 and TRBJ2-7; D is ambiguous. Germline CDR1 and CDR2: SNHLY and FYNNEI. The CDR3 is 10 residues long. The V and J ends lost 8 bases and 4 bases respectively, with 6 bases between them. CDR3 region: CASAGYEQYF. CDR3 coding DNA: TGTGCCAGCGCAGGATACGAGCAGTACTTC.

The chain combines TRBV6-2 or TRBV6-3 with TRBJ1-1; possibly TRBD1 for D (5 bases). Germline V CDR1 and CDR2: MNHEY, SVGEGT. The CDR3 loop spans 15 amino acids. Trimming cost V 5 bases and J 6 bases, with 19 bases left between them. Here the CDR3 DNA reads TGTGCCAGCAGTGATCCTGACAGAAACTTTGCTGAAGCTTTCTTT. Translated: CASSDPDRNFAEAFF.

The chain links TRBV25-1 to TRBJ2-5, with 7 bases aligning to TRBD1. J lost 4 bases, V lost 5 bases, and 7 bases had no gene match. CDR1 and CDR2 from the germline V gene are MGHDK and SYGVNS. The CDR3 length is 14 residues. CDR3 sequence reads: CASSKTGTVETQYF. For the CDR3, the DNA is TGTGCCAGCAGTAAAACCGGGACAGTAGAGACCCAGTACTTC.